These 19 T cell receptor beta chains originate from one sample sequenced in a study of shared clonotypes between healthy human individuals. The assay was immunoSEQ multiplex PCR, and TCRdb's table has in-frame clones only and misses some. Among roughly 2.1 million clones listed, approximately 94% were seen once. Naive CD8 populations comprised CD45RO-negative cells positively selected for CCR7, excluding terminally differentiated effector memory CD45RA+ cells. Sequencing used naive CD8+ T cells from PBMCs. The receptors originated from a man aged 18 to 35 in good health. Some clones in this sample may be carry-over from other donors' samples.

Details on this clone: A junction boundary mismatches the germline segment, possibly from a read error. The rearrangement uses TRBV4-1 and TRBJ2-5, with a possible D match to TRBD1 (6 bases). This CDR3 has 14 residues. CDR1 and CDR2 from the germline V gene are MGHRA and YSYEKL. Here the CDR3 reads CASNQVRGDGTQYF. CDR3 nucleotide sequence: TGCGCCAGCAACCAAGTCAGGGGAGACGGGACCCAGTACTTC.

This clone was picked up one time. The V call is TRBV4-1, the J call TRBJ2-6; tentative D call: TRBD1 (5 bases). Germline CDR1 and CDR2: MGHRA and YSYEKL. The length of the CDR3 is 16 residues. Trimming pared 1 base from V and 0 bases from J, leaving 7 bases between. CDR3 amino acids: CASSQGDSSGANVLTF. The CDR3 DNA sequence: TGCGCCAGCAGCCAAGGTGACAGCTCTGGGGCCAACGTCCTGACTTTC.

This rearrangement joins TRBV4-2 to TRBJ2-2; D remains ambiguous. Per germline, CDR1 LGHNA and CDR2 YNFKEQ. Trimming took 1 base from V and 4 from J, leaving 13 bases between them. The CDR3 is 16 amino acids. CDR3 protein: CASSQGPERSTGELFF. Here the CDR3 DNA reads TGTGCCAGCAGCCAAGGACCGGAACGGAGCACCGGGGAGCTGTTTTTT.

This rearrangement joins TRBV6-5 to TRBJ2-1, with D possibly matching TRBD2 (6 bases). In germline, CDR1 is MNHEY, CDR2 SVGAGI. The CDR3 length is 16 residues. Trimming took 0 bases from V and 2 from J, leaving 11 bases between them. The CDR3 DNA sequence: TGTGCCAGCAGTTACTCGGGGGGAGGAGCCTACAATGAGCAGTTCTTC. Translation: CASSYSGGGAYNEQFF.

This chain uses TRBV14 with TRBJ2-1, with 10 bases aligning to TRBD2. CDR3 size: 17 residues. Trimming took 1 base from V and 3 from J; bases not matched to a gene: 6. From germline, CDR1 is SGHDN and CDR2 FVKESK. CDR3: CASSQGRTSGVYNEQFF. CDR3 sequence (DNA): TGTGCCAGCAGCCAAGGAAGGACTAGCGGAGTCTACAATGAGCAGTTCTTC. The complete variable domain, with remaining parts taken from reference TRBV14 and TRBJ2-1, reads EAGVTQFPSHSVIEKGQTVTLRCDPISGHDNLYWYRRVMGKEIKFLLHFVKESKQDESGMPNNRFLAERTGGTYSTLKVQPAELEDSGVYFCASSQGRTSGVYNEQFFGPGTRLTVL.

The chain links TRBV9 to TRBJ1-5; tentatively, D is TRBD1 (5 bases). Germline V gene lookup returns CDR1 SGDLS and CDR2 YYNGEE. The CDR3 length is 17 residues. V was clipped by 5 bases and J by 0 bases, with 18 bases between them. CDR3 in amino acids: CASRFTGYTDSNQPQHF. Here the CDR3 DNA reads TGTGCCAGCAGGTTCACAGGATATACGGATAGCAATCAGCCCCAGCATTTT.

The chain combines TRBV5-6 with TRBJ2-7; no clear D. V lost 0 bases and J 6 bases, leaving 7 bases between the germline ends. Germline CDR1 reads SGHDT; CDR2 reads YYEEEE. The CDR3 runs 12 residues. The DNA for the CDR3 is TGTGCCAGCAGCTTGGTGAGTGTCGAGCAGTACTTC. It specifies CASSLVSVEQYF.

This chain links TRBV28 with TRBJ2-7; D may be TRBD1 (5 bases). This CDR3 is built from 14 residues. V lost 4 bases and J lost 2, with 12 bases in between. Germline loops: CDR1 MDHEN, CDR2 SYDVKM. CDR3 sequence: CASSWSQGAYEQYF. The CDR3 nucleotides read TGTGCCAGCAGTTGGTCCCAGGGCGCCTACGAGCAGTACTTC.

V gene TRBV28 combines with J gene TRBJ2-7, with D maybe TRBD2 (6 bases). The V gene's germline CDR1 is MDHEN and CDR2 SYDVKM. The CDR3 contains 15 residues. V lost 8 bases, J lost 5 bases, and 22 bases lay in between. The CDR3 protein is CASLEGGPFYHEQYF. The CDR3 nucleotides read TGTGCCAGCCTTGAAGGAGGGCCCTTTTACCACGAGCAGTACTTC.

The CDR3 reads CASSPPNMGEQYF. CDR3 nucleotides: TGCGCCAGCAGCCCGCCGAATATGGGCGAGCAGTACTTC. This sequence joins TRBV4-1 and TRBJ2-7; no reliable D call. The CDR3 extends over 13 amino acids. From germline, CDR1 is MGHRA and CDR2 YSYEKL. V was cut by 4 bases and J by 6 bases, with 13 bases left in between.

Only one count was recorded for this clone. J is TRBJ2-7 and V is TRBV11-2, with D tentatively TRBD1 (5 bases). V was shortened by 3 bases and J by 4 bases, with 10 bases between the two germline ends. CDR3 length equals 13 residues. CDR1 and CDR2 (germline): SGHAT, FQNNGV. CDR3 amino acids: CASSLRQSYEQYF. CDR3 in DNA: TGTGCCAGCAGCTTGCGACAGAGTTACGAGCAGTACTTC.

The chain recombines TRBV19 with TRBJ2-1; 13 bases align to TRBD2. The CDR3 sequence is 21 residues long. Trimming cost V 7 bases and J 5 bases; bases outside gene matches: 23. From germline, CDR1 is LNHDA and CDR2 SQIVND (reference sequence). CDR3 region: CASTSTAGTSGIVSLDNEQFF. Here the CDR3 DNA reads TGTGCCAGTACCTCCACCGCTGGGACTAGCGGGATTGTTTCGTTAGACAATGAGCAGTTCTTC.

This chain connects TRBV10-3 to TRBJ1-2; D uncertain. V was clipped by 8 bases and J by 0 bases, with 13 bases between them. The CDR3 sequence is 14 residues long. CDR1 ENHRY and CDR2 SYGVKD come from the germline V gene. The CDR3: CAIPRGYSNYGYTF. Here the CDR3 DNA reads TGTGCCATCCCCCGCGGATACTCTAACTATGGCTACACCTTC.

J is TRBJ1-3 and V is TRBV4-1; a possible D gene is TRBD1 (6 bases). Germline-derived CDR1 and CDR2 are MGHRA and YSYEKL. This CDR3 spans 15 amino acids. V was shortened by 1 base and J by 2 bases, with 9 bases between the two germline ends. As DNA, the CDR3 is TGCGCCAGCAGCCAAGGTGGGGGGCCTGGAAACACCATATATTTT. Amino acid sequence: CASSQGGGPGNTIYF.

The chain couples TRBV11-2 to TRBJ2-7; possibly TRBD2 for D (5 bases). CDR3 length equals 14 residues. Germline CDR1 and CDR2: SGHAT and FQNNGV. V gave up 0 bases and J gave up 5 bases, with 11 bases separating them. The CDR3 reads CASSLDPGSHEQYF. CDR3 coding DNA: TGTGCCAGCAGCTTAGATCCGGGGAGCCACGAGCAGTACTTC.

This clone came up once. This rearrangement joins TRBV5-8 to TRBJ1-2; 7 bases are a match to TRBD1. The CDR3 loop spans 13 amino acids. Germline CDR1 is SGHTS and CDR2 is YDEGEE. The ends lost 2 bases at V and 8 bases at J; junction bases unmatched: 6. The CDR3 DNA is TGTGCCAGCAGCTTTCGACAGGGCGCGGGCTACACCTTC. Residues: CASSFRQGAGYTF.

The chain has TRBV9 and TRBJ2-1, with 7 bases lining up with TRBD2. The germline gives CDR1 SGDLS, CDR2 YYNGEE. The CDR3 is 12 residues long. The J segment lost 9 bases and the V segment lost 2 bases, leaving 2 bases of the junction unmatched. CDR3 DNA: TGTGCCAGCAGCGTCCGGGAGGCTGAGCAGTTCTTC. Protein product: CASSVREAEQFF.

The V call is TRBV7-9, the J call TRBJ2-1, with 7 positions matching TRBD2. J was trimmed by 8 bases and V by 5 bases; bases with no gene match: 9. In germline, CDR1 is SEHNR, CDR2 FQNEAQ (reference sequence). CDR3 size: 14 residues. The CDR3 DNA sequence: TGTGCCAGCAGCCTAGTGGGAGGGCCGCATGAGCAGTTCTTC. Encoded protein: CASSLVGGPHEQFF.

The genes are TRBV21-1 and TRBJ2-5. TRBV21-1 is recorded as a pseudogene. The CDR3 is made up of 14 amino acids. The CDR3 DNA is TGTGCCAGCAAAGGACCTCTGAAGGGAGAGACCCAGTACTTC. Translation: CASKGPLKGETQYF.